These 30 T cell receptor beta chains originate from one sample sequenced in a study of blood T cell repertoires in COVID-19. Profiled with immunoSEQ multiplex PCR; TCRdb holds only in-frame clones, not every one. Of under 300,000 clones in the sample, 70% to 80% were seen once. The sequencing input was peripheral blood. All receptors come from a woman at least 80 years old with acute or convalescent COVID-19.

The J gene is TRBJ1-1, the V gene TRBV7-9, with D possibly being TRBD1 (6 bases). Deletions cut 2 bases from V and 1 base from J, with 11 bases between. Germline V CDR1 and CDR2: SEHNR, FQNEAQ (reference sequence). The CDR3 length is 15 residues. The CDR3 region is CASSLSMGANTEAFF. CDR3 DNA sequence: TGTGCCAGCAGCTTAAGTATGGGGGCGAACACTGAAGCTTTCTTT. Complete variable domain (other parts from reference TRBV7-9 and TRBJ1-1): DTGVSQNPRHKITKRGQNVTFRCDPISEHNRLYWYRQTLGQGPEFLTYFQNEAQLEKSRLLSDRFSAERPKGSFSTLEIQRTEQGDSAMYLCASSLSMGANTEAFFGQGTRLTVV.

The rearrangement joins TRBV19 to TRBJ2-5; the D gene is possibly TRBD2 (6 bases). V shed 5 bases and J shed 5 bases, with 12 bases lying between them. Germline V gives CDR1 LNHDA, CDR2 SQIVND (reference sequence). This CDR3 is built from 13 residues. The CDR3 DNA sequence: TGTGCCAGTAGTGGGGGGACGTGGGAGACCCAGTACTTC. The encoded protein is CASSGGTWETQYF.

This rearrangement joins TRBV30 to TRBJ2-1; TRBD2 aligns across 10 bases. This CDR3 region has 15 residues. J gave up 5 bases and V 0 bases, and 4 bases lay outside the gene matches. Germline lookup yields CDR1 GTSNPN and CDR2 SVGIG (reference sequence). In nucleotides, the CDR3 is TGTGCCTGGAGTGTACAGCTAGCGGGAGACAATGAGCAGTTCTTC. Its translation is CAWSVQLAGDNEQFF.

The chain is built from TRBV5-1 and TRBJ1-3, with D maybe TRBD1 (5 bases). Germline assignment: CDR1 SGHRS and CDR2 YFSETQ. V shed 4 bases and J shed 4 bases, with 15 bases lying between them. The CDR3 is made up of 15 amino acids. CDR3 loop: CASSLGPGEGNTIYF. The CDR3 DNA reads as TGCGCCAGCAGCCTAGGGCCGGGGGAAGGAAACACCATATATTTT.

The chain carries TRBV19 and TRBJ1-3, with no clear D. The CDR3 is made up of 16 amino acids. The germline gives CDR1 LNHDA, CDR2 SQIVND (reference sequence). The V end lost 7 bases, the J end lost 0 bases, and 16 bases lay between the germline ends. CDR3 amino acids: CASTIPGSLSGNTIYF. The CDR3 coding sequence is TGTGCCAGTACCATTCCGGGGTCCCTCTCTGGAAACACCATATATTTT.

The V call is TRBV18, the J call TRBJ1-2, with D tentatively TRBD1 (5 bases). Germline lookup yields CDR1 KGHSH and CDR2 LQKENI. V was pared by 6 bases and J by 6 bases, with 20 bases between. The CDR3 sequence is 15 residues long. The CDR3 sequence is CASSKLERGLDGYTF. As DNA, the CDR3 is TGTGCCAGCTCGAAACTCGAGCGGGGGTTAGATGGCTACACCTTC.

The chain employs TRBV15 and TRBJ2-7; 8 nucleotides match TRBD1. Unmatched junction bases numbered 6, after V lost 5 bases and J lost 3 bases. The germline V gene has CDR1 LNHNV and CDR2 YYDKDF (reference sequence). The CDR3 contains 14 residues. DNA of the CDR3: TGTGCCACCAGCCCCGGACAGGGAAGCTACGAGCAGTACTTC. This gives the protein CATSPGQGSYEQYF.

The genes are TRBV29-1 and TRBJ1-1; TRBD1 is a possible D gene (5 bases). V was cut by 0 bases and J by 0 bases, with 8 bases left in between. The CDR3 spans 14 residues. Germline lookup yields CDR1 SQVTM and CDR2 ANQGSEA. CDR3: CSVEDPGLNTEAFF. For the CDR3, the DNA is TGCAGCGTTGAAGACCCAGGGTTGAACACTGAAGCTTTCTTT.

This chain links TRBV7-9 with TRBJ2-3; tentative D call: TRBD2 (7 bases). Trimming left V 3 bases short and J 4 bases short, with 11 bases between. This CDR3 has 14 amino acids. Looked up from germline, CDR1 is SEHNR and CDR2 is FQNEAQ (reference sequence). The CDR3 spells CASSFWGGADTQYF. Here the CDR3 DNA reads TGTGCCAGCAGCTTTTGGGGGGGCGCAGATACGCAGTATTTT. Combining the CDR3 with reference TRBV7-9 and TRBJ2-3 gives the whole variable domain DTGVSQNPRHKITKRGQNVTFRCDPISEHNRLYWYRQTLGQGPEFLTYFQNEAQLEKSRLLSDRFSAERPKGSFSTLEIQRTEQGDSAMYLCASSFWGGADTQYFGPGTRLTVL.

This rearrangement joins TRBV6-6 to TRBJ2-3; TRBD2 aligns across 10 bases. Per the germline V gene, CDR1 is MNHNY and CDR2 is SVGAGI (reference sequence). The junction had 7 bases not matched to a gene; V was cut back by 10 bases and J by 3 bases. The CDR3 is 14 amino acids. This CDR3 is CATQSSGGTDTQYF. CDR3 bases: TGTGCCACTCAATCTAGCGGGGGTACAGATACGCAGTATTTT.

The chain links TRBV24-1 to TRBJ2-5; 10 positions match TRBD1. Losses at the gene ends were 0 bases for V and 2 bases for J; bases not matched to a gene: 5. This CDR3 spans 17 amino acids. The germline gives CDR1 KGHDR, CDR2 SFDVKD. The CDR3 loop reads CATSDLPDRGYQETQYF. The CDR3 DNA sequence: TGTGCCACCAGTGATTTGCCGGACAGGGGGTATCAAGAGACCCAGTACTTC.

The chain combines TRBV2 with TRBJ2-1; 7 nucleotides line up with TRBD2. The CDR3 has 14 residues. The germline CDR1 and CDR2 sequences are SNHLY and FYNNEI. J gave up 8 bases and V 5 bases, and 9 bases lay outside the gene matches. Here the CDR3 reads CASSPGTNSHEQFF. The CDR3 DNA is TGTGCCAGCAGTCCCGGGACTAACAGTCATGAGCAGTTCTTC.

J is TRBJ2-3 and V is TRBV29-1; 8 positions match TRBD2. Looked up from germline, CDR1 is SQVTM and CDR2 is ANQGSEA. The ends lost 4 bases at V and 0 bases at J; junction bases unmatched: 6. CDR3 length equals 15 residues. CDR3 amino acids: CSVVGGGTSTDTQYF. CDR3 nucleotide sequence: TGCAGCGTTGTGGGCGGGGGGACAAGCACAGATACGCAGTATTTT.

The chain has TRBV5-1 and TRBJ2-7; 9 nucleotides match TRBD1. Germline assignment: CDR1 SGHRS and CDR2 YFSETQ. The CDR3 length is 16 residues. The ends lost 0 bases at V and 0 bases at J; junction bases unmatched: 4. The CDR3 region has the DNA TGCGCCAGCAGCTTGGATGGGACAGGGAGCTCCTACGAGCAGTACTTC. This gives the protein CASSLDGTGSSYEQYF.

The CDR3 protein is CASSGRKGTGTDTQYF. The CDR3 DNA sequence: TGTGCCAGCAGCGGCCGAAAGGGGACTGGCACAGATACGCAGTATTTT. The V and J genes are TRBV7-2 and TRBJ2-3; D is perhaps TRBD2 (6 bases). Germline V gives CDR1 SGHTA, CDR2 FQGNSA. The CDR3 contains 16 residues. V lost 5 bases and J 1 base, leaving 16 bases between the germline ends.

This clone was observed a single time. DNA for the CDR3: TGTGCCAGCAGCTTGGTCTCGGGCAGGGCGGCCACCGGGGAGCTGTTTTTT. Encoded protein: CASSLVSGRAATGELFF. The chain joins TRBV5-6 to TRBJ2-2, with D possibly being TRBD1 (5 bases). Trimming shortened V by 0 bases and J by 4 bases, and 16 bases separated the two germline ends. CDR1 is SGHDT and CDR2 is YYEEEE in the germline V gene. There are 17 residues in the CDR3.

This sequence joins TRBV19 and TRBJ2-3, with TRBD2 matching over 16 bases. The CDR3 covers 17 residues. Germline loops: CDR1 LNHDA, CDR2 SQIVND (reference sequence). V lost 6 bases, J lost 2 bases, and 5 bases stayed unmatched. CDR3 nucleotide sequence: TGTGCCAGTAGGACGGGACTAGCGGGAGGGTACACAGATACGCAGTATTTT. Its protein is CASRTGLAGGYTDTQYF.

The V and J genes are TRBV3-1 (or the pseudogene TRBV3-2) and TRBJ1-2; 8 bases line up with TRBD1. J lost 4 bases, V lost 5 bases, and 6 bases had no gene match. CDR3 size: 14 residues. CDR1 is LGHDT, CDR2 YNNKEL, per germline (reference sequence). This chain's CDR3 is CASSRQGTTYGYTF. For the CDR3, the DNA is TGTGCCAGCAGCAGACAGGGGACCACCTATGGCTACACCTTC.

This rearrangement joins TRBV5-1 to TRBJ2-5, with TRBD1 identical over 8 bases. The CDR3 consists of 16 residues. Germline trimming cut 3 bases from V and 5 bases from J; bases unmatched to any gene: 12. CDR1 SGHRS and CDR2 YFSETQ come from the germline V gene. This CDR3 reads CASSSKVDRVGETQYF. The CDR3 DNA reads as TGCGCCAGCAGCTCAAAGGTGGACAGGGTCGGCGAGACCCAGTACTTC.

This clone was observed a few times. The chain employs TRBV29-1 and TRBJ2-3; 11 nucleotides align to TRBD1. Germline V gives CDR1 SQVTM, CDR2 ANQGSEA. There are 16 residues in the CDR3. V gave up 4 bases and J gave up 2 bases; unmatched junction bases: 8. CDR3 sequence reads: CSVGGTGGGYTDTQYF. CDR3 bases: TGCAGCGTTGGGGGGACAGGGGGAGGCTACACAGATACGCAGTATTTT.

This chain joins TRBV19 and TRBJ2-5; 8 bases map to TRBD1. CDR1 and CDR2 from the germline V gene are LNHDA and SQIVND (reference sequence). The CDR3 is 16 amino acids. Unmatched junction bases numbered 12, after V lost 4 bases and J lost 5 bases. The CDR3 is CASSTRTPGGGETQYF. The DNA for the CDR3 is TGTGCCAGTAGTACCAGGACCCCAGGGGGCGGGGAGACCCAGTACTTC.

Here the CDR3 reads CASSPPLGAGGYTF. The CDR3 nucleotides read TGTGCCAGCAGCCCGCCGTTGGGGGCAGGCGGCTACACCTTC. V and J are TRBV7-7 and TRBJ1-2; possibly TRBD1 for D (6 bases). Germline V gene lookup returns CDR1 SSHAT and CDR2 FNYEAQ (reference sequence). V was trimmed by 5 bases and J by 8 bases, leaving 18 bases between them. The CDR3 runs 14 residues.

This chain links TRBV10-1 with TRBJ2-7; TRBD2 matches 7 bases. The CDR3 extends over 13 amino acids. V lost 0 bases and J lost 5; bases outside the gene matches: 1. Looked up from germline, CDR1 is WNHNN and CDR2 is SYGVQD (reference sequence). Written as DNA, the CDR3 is TGCGCCAGCAGTGAGTCAGGGAGGGACGAGCAGTACTTC. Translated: CASSESGRDEQYF.

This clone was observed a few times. CDR3 amino acids: CASSLGGLAGGQGTQYF. The CDR3, as DNA: TGTGCCAGCAGCTTGGGAGGGCTAGCGGGGGGCCAGGGTACGCAGTATTTT. The J gene is TRBJ2-3, the V gene TRBV11-2; 11 bases line up with TRBD2. Germline V CDR1 and CDR2: SGHAT, FQNNGV. This CDR3 has 17 amino acids. The J segment lost 8 bases and the V segment lost 3 bases, leaving 13 bases of the junction unmatched.

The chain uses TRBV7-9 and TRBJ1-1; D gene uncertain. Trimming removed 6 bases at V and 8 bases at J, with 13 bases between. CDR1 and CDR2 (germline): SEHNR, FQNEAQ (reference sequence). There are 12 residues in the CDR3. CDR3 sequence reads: CASRRGMVEAFF. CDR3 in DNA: TGTGCCAGCAGGAGAGGGATGGTAGAAGCTTTCTTT.

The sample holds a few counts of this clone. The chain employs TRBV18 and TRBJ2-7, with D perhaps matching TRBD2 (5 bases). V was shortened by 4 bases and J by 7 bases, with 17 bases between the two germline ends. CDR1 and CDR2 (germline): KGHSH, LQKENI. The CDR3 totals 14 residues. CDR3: CASSHYPDRTEQYF. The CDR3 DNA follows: TGTGCCAGCTCACATTATCCCGATAGGACTGAGCAGTACTTC.

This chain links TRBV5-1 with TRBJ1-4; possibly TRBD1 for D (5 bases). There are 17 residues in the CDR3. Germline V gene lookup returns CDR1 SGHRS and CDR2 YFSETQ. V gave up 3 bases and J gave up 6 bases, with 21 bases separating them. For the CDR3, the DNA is TGCGCCAGCAGCTCTGGGGGAGGCGGACGGTCACATGAAAAACTGTTTTTT. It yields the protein CASSSGGGGRSHEKLFF.

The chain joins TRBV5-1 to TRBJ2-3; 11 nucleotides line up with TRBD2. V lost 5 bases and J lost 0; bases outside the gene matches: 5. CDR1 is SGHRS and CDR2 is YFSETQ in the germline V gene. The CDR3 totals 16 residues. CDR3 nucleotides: TGCGCCAGCAGAATGCTAGCGGGGGGTAGCACAGATACGCAGTATTTT. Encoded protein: CASRMLAGGSTDTQYF.

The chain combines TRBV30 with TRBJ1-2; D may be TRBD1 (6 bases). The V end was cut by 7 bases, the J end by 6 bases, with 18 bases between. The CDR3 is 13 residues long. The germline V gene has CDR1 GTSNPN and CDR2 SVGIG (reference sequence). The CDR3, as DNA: TGTGCCTCCCGGATGGCGGGGGCTGATGGCTACACCTTC. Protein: CASRMAGADGYTF.

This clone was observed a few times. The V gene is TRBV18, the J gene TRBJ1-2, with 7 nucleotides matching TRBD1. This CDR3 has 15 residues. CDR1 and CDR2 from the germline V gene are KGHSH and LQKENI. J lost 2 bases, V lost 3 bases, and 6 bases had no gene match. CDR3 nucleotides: TGTGCCAGCTCACCGGGACAGTCCATAAACTATGGCTACACCTTC. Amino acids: CASSPGQSINYGYTF.